These 21 T cell receptor beta chains were all obtained from the same sample, sequenced in a study of CD8 T cells in Susac syndrome. The authors reverse transcribed roughly 0.45 to 1 ug RNA with random hexamers. TCRdb ran MiXCR on the immunoSEQ multiplex PCR reads and lists one entry per CDR3 protein. The table shows 180,000 or so distinct CDR3 sequences, with about 94% occurring only once. What was sequenced was CD4+ T cells from PBMCs. These receptors were collected from a human donor with multiple sclerosis.

V and J are TRBV29-1 and TRBJ2-6; the match to TRBD2 covers 8 bases. Per germline, CDR1 SQVTM and CDR2 ANQGSEA. V dropped 1 base and J dropped 2; count of bases not matched to a gene: 1. The CDR3 is made up of 15 amino acids. The CDR3: CSVEGAGAGANVLTF. The CDR3 coding sequence is TGCAGCGTTGAAGGAGCGGGGGCTGGGGCCAACGTCCTGACTTTC. Together with reference TRBV29-1 and TRBJ2-6, the CDR3 gives the full variable domain: SAVISQKPSRDICQRGTSLTIQCQVDSQVTMMFWYRQQPGQSLTLIATANQGSEATYESGFVIDKFPISRPNLTFSTLTVSNMSPEDSSIYLCSVEGAGAGANVLTFGAGSRLTVL.

The chain joins TRBV29-1 to TRBJ2-7; D gene unclear. Germline V gives CDR1 SQVTM, CDR2 ANQGSEA. The CDR3 sequence is 10 residues long. Trimming took 7 bases from V and 3 from J, leaving 7 bases between them. The CDR3, as DNA: TGCAGCGGGACGATCTACGAGCAGTACTTC. Its translation: CSGTIYEQYF.

This clonotype was counted a few times. The genes are TRBV25-1 and TRBJ1-6; the D is unclear. The CDR3 is made up of 14 amino acids. V lost 4 bases to trimming and J lost 4 bases, with 8 bases between them. The V gene's germline CDR1 is MGHDK and CDR2 SYGVNS. CDR3: CASSGTGYNSPLHF. DNA of the CDR3: TGTGCCAGCAGTGGGACGGGTTATAATTCACCCCTCCACTTT.

The chain couples TRBV6-2 or TRBV6-3 to TRBJ2-7; D is undetermined. Trimming removed 3 bases from V and 0 bases from J, with 9 bases in between. The CDR3 runs to 14 residues. Looked up from germline, CDR1 is MNHEY and CDR2 is SVGEGT. CDR3 DNA sequence: TGTGCCAGCAGTTATGACTTACCCTCCTACGAGCAGTACTTC. Protein product: CASSYDLPSYEQYF.

Here the CDR3 reads CASSPRTGYEQYF. The CDR3 nucleotides read TGTGCCAGCAGCCCCCGGACAGGTTACGAGCAGTACTTC. This chain joins TRBV13 and TRBJ2-7, with TRBD1 matching 7 bases. V was clipped by 5 bases and J by 4 bases; unmatched bases: 5. This CDR3 contains 13 residues. The germline V gene encodes CDR1 PRHDT and CDR2 FYEKMQ (reference sequence).

This clonotype showed up just once. The chain carries TRBV30 and TRBJ2-3, with 7 bases that match TRBD1. The CDR3 contains 15 residues. The germline V gene has CDR1 GTSNPN and CDR2 SVGIG (reference sequence). The V segment lost 4 bases and the J segment 4 bases; nucleotides outside the gene matches: 11. As DNA, the CDR3 is TGTGCCTGGACTCCGGGACAGTCATGGGCAGATACGCAGTATTTT. Translating it yields CAWTPGQSWADTQYF.

V gene TRBV9 combines with J gene TRBJ2-1; possibly TRBD1 for D (5 bases). Trimming cost V 0 bases and J 4 bases, with 8 bases left between them. The CDR3 totals 14 residues. Germline V gene sequence: CDR1 SGDLS, CDR2 YYNGEE. The CDR3 coding sequence is TGTGCCAGCAGCGTAGGGCAGGGTTACAATGAGCAGTTCTTC. Its protein product is CASSVGQGYNEQFF.

The J gene is TRBJ2-3, the V gene TRBV24-1; TRBD2 might be the D (6 bases). The CDR3 sequence is 16 residues long. The germline V gene has CDR1 KGHDR and CDR2 SFDVKD. Trimming removed 0 bases at V and 3 bases at J, with 12 bases between. CDR3: CATSDLRGGGTDTQYF. CDR3 DNA sequence: TGTGCCACCAGTGATTTGCGGGGAGGTGGGACAGATACGCAGTATTTT.

J is TRBJ2-7 and V is TRBV30; possible D gene TRBD1, 6 bases. Trimming shortened V by 4 bases and J by 9 bases, and 19 bases separated the two germline ends. This CDR3 has 13 residues. In germline, CDR1 is GTSNPN, CDR2 SVGIG (reference sequence). CDR3: CAWIEGGTGAQYF. The CDR3 bases are TGTGCCTGGATAGAAGGGGGAACCGGTGCGCAGTACTTC.

The chain recombines TRBV20-1 with TRBJ2-5, with D uncertain. Germline V gene data show CDR1 as DFQATT and CDR2 as SNEGSKA (reference sequence). Deletions cut 5 bases from V and 3 bases from J, with 4 bases between. The CDR3 is made up of 10 amino acids. This CDR3 is CSALKETQYF. CDR3 sequence (DNA): TGCAGTGCTCTCAAAGAGACCCAGTACTTC.

The V gene is TRBV27, the J gene TRBJ2-3; D not certain. V dropped 5 bases and J dropped 5 bases, with 20 bases sitting between them. Germline assignment: CDR1 MNHEY and CDR2 SMNVEV (reference sequence). The CDR3 length is 16 residues. Written as DNA, the CDR3 is TGTGCCAGCAGTCCCGAACAGAGACCCCAAGGAGATACGCAGTATTTT. Protein product: CASSPEQRPQGDTQYF.

J is TRBJ2-3 and V is TRBV2; 8 nucleotides match TRBD1. Germline V gene sequence: CDR1 SNHLY, CDR2 FYNNEI. The CDR3 covers 15 residues. V shed 6 bases and J 2 bases; nucleotides not matched to a gene: 7. The CDR3 nucleotides read TGTGCCAGCAGGTCCAGACAGGGGTACACAGATACGCAGTATTTT. This gives the protein CASRSRQGYTDTQYF.

Here the CDR3 DNA reads TGTGCCAGCAGCCGGGACCGATACACTGAAGCTTTCTTT. Protein sequence: CASSRDRYTEAFF. The chain recombines TRBV3-1 with TRBJ1-1; D possibly corresponds to TRBD1 (5 bases). This CDR3 spans 13 amino acids. CDR1 is LGHDT, CDR2 YNNKEL, per germline (reference sequence). The V and J ends lost 4 bases and 3 bases respectively, with 9 bases between them.

J is TRBJ2-7 and V is TRBV19; D is unclear. Trimming took 3 bases from V and 2 from J, leaving 8 bases between them. In germline, CDR1 is LNHDA, CDR2 SQIVND (reference sequence). This CDR3 spans 13 amino acids. The CDR3 DNA sequence: TGTGCCAGTAGTATTGGGGTGGCCTACGAGCAGTACTTC. The encoded protein is CASSIGVAYEQYF.

The chain couples TRBV29-1 to TRBJ2-3; D possibly matches TRBD1 or TRBD2 (5 bases each). Germline loops: CDR1 SQVTM, CDR2 ANQGSEA. This CDR3 is built from 14 residues. V was clipped by 5 bases and J by 5 bases, with 17 bases between them. CDR3 sequence (DNA): TGCAGCGTTTCGTATAATGATGGGGGAGATACGCAGTATTTT. Its protein product is CSVSYNDGGDTQYF.

This clonotype was counted a single time. The V call is TRBV7-6, the J call TRBJ2-1; D unresolved. With 5 bases removed from V and 2 bases from J, the gap between germline ends came to 7 bases. The CDR3 runs to 13 residues. Germline CDR1 reads SGHVS; CDR2 reads FNYEAQ. CDR3 region: CASSTLAYNEQFF. In nucleotides, the CDR3 is TGTGCCAGCAGCACGCTGGCCTACAATGAGCAGTTCTTC.

The rearrangement links TRBV27 to TRBJ1-4, with D tentatively TRBD1 (6 bases). With 5 bases removed from V and 5 bases from J, the gap between germline ends came to 18 bases. The germline CDR1 and CDR2 sequences are MNHEY and SMNVEV (reference sequence). This CDR3 is built from 16 residues. The CDR3 DNA sequence: TGTGCCAGCAGTCCTCGCCCCGGACAGTTGAATGAAAAACTGTTTTTT. Translating it yields CASSPRPGQLNEKLFF.

CDR3 protein: CSVWTIYEQYF. CDR3 DNA sequence: TGCAGCGTGTGGACCATCTACGAGCAGTACTTC. This sequence joins TRBV29-1 and TRBJ2-7; D not certain. Germline-derived CDR1 and CDR2 are SQVTM and ANQGSEA. The CDR3 sequence is 11 residues long. Trimming cost V 6 bases and J 3 bases, with 9 bases left between them.

The chain recombines TRBV7-9 with TRBJ1-2, with D tentatively TRBD1 (5 bases). This CDR3 is built from 14 residues. V was clipped by 2 bases and J by 7 bases, with 14 bases between them. Looked up from germline, CDR1 is SEHNR and CDR2 is FQNEAQ (reference sequence). In nucleotides, the CDR3 is TGTGCCAGCAGCTTATCCGGCAGGGCCGCTGGCTACACCTTC. Translation: CASSLSGRAAGYTF.

This sequence joins TRBV12-3 or TRBV12-4 and TRBJ2-5; 9 bases are shared with TRBD2. V was clipped by 5 bases and J by 5 bases; unmatched bases: 12. The CDR3 totals 16 residues. The chain's CDR3 is CASSPPGGGAVETQYF. The CDR3 nucleotides read TGTGCCAGCAGTCCCCCGGGCGGGGGGGCCGTTGAGACCCAGTACTTC.

The chain has TRBV7-9 and TRBJ1-2, with TRBD1 matching 10 bases. Germline CDR1 and CDR2: SEHNR and FQNEAQ (reference sequence). The CDR3 contains 15 residues. J gave up 3 bases and V 5 bases, and 6 bases lay outside the gene matches. The CDR3 region is CASSLGTGDDYGYTF. For the CDR3, the DNA is TGTGCCAGCAGCCTAGGGACAGGGGACGACTATGGCTACACCTTC.